This TCR beta chain was retrieved from a study of blood T cell repertoires in COVID-19. Study-wide context: Sites across the United States, Italy and Spain contributed samples from acute and convalescent COVID-19. T cells, B-cell-depleted T cells, or PBMCs provided the cDNA or gDNA that served as material.

Authors' methods: Amplification from reference gene primers served as the basis for estimated nucleated cell counts. Assay used: immunoSEQ multiplex PCR; TCRdb lists only in-frame clones, some missing. Clone size and V and J calls were adopted from that table, with D and trimming inferred from the DNA. The sample has roughly 95,000 clones, around 80% seen once. Germline V gives CDR1 GTSNPN, CDR2 SVGIG (reference sequence). The CDR3 runs 12 residues. The junction had 5 bases not matched to a gene; V was cut back by 3 bases and J by 8 bases. This chain uses TRBV30 with TRBJ1-2; 8 bases map to TRBD1. This receptor was identified in a man older than 75 with acute or convalescent COVID-19. The sequencing input was peripheral blood. The CDR3 DNA sequence: TGTGCCTGGAGCTGGACAGGGAAGGGCTACACCTTC. Encoded protein: CAWSWTGKGYTF.